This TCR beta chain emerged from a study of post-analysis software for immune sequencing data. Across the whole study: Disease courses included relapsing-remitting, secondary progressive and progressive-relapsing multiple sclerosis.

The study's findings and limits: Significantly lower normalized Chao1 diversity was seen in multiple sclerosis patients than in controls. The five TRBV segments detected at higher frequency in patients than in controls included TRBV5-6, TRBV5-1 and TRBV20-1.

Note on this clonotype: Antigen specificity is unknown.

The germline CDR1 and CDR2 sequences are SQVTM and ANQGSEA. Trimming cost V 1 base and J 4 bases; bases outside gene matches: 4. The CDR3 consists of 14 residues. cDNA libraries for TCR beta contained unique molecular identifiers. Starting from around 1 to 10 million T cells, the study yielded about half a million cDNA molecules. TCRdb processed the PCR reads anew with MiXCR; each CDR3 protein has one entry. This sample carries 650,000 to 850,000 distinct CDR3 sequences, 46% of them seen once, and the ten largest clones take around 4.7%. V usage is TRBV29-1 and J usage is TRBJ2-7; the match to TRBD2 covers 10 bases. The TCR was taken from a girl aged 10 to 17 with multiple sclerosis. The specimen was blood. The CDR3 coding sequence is TGCAGCGTTGAAGCCCCGACTAGCGGGTACGAGCAGTACTTC. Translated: CSVEAPTSGYEQYF.